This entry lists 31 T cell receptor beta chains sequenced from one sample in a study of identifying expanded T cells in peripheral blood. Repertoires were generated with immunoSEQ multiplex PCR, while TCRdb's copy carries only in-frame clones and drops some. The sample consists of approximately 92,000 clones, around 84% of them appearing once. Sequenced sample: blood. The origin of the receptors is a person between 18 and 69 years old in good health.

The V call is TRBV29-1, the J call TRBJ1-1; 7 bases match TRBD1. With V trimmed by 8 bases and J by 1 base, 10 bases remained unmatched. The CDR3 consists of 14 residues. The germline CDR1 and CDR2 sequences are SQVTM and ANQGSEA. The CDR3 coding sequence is TGCAGCTCTACAACAGGGGCCGGGAACACTGAAGCTTTCTTT. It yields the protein CSSTTGAGNTEAFF. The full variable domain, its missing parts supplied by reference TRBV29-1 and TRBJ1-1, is SAVISQKPSRDICQRGTSLTIQCQVDSQVTMMFWYRQQPGQSLTLIATANQGSEATYESGFVIDKFPISRPNLTFSTLTVSNMSPEDSSIYLCSSTTGAGNTEAFFGQGTRLTVV.

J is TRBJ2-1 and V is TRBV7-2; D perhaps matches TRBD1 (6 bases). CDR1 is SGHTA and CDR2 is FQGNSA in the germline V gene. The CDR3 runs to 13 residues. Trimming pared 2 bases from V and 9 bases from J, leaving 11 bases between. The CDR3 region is CASSLQGLGEQFF. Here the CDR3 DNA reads TGTGCCAGCAGCTTACAGGGGTTGGGTGAGCAGTTCTTC.

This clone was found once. The CDR3 DNA is TGCGCCAGCAGCCGCCGAGCGGACAGTCTCTTATCGGAGCTGTTTTTT. Protein sequence: CASSRRADSLLSELFF. This chain links TRBV4-1 with TRBJ2-2; the D gene is possibly TRBD1 (6 bases). The CDR3 runs to 16 residues. Trimming took 4 bases from V and 10 from J, leaving 22 bases between them. Germline values: CDR1 MGHRA, CDR2 YSYEKL.

The chain's CDR3 is CASSPTGTKETQYF. For the CDR3, the DNA is TGTGCCAGCTCCCCTACCGGGACGAAGGAGACCCAGTACTTC. The chain recombines TRBV18 with TRBJ2-5; either TRBD1 or TRBD2 may fit D (5 bases each). The CDR3 spans 14 residues. In germline, CDR1 is KGHSH, CDR2 LQKENI. The germline V and J ends were trimmed by 6 bases and 5 bases, with 16 bases remaining between them. Full variable domain (missing parts from reference TRBV18 and TRBJ2-5): NAGVMQNPRHLVRRRGQEARLRCSPMKGHSHVYWYRQLPEEGLKFMVYLQKENIIDESGMPKERFSAEFPKEGPSILRIQQVVRGDSAAYFCASSPTGTKETQYFGPGTRLLVL.

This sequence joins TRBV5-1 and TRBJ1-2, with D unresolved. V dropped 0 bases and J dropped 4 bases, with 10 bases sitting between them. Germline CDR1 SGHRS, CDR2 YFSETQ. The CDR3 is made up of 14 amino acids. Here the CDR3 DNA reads TGCGCCAGCAGCTTGGATGCGACGGTCTATGGCTACACCTTC. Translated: CASSLDATVYGYTF.

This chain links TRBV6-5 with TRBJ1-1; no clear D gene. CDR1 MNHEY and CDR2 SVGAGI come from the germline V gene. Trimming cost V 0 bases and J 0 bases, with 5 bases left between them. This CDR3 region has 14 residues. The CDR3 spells CASSYSMVNTEAFF. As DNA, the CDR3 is TGTGCCAGCAGTTACTCGATGGTGAACACTGAAGCTTTCTTT.

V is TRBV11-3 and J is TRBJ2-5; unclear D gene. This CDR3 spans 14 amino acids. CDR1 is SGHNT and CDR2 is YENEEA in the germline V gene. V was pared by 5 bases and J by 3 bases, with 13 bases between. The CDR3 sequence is CASSPGGLEETQYF. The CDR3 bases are TGTGCCAGCAGCCCTGGTGGGTTGGAAGAGACCCAGTACTTC.

DNA for the CDR3: TGTGCCAGCAGCTTTTACAGGAGCCCAAACCGCCAAGAGACCCAGTACTTC. Its protein is CASSFYRSPNRQETQYF. The chain links TRBV7-6 to TRBJ2-5; D may be TRBD1 (5 bases). V was shortened by 3 bases and J by 1 base, with 18 bases between the two germline ends. CDR3 length equals 17 residues. CDR1 and CDR2 (germline): SGHVS, FNYEAQ. Full variable domain (missing parts from reference TRBV7-6 and TRBJ2-5): GAGVSQSPRYKVTKRGQDVALRCDPISGHVSLYWYRQALGQGPEFLTYFNYEAQQDKSGLPNDRFSAERPEGSISTLTIQRTEQRDSAMYRCASSFYRSPNRQETQYFGPGTRLLVL.

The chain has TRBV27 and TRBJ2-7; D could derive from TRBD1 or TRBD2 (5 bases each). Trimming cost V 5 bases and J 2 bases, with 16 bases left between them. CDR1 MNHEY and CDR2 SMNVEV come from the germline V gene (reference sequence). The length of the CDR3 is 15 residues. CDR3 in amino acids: CASSKVSGATYEQYF. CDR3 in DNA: TGTGCCAGCAGTAAGGTGTCCGGGGCGACCTACGAGCAGTACTTC.

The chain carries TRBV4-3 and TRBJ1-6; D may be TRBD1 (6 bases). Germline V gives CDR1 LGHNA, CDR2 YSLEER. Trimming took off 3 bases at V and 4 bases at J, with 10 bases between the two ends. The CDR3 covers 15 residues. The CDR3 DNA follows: TGCGCCAGCAGCCAGACAGGCGAATATAATTCACCCCTCCACTTT. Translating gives CASSQTGEYNSPLHF.

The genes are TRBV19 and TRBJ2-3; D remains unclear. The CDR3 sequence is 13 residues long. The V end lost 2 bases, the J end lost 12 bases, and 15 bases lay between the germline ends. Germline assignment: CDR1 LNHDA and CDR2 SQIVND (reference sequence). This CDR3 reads CASSIQIRESQYF. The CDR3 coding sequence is TGTGCCAGTAGTATACAGATTAGAGAGAGTCAGTATTTT.

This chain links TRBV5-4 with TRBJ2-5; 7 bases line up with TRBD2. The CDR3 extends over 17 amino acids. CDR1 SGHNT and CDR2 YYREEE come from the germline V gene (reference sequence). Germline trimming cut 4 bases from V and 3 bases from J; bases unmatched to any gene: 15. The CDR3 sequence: CASSILRGEMGEETQYF. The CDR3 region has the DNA TGTGCCAGCAGCATCCTACGGGGGGAGATGGGGGAAGAGACCCAGTACTTC.

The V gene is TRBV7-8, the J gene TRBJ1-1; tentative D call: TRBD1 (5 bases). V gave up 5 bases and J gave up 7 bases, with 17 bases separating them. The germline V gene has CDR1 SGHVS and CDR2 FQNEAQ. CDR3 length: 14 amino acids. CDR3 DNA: TGTGCCAGCAGCCCCCGCGAGGGGACCTTTGAAGCTTTCTTT. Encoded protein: CASSPREGTFEAFF.

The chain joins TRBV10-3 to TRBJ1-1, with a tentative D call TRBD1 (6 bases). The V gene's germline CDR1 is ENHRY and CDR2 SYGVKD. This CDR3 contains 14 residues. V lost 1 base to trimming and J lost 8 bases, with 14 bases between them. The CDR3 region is CAISELWGQGEAFF. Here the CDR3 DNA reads TGTGCCATCAGTGAGTTGTGGGGGCAGGGGGAAGCTTTCTTT.

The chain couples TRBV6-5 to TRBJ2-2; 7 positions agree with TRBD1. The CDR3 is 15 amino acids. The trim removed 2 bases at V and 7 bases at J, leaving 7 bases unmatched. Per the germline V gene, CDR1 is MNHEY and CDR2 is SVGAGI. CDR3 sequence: CASSYRTGGIGELFF. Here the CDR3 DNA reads TGTGCCAGCAGTTACCGGACAGGCGGCATCGGGGAGCTGTTTTTT.

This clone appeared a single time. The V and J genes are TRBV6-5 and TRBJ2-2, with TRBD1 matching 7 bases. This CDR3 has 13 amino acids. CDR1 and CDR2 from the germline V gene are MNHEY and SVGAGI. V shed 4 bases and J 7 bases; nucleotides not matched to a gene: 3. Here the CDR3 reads CASSSYRGGELFF. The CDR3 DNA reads TGTGCCAGCAGTTCTTACAGGGGCGGGGAGCTGTTTTTT.

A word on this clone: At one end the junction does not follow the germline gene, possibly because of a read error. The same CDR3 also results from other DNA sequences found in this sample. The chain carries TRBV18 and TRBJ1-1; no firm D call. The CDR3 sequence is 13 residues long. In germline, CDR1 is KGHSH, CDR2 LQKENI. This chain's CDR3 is CASSPSPQPEAFF. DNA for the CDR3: TGTGCCAGCTCACCTAGCCCCCAACCTGAAGCCTTCTTT.

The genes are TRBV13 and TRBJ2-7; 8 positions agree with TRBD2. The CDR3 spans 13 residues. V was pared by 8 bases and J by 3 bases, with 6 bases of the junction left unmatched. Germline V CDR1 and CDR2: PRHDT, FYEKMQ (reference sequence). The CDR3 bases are TGTGCCAGCGGCCGGGGGGGAATCTACGAGCAGTACTTC. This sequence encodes CASGRGGIYEQYF.

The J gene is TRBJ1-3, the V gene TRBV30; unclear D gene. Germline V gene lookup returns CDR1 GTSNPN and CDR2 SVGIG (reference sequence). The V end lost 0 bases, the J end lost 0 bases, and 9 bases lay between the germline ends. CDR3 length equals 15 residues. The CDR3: CAWSVRIYSGNTIYF. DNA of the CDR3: TGTGCCTGGAGTGTGAGGATTTACTCTGGAAACACCATATATTTT.

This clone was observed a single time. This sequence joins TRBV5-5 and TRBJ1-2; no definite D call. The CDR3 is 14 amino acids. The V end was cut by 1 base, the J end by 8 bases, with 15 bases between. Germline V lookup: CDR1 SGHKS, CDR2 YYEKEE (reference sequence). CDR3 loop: CASSLFDQPGGYTF. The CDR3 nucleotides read TGTGCCAGCAGCTTGTTCGACCAGCCAGGAGGCTACACCTTC.

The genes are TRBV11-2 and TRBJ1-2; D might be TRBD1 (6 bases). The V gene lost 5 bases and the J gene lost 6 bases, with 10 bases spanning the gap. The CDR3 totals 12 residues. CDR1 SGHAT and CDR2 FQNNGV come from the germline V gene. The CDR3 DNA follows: TGTGCCAGCAGCCAAGAGGGGGATGGCTACACCTTC. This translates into CASSQEGDGYTF. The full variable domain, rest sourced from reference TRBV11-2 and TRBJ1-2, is EAGVAQSPRYKIIEKRQSVAFWCNPISGHATLYWYQQILGQGPKLLIQFQNNGVVDDSQLPKDRFSAERLKGVDSTLKIQPAKLEDSAVYLCASSQEGDGYTFGSGTRLTVV.

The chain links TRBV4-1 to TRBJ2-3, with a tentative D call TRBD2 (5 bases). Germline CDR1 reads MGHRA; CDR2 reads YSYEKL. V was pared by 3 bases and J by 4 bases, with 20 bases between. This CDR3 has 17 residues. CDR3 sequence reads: CASSQDLRAEAPDTQYF. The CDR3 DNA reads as TGCGCCAGCAGCCAGGACCTGAGGGCGGAGGCCCCAGATACGCAGTATTTT.

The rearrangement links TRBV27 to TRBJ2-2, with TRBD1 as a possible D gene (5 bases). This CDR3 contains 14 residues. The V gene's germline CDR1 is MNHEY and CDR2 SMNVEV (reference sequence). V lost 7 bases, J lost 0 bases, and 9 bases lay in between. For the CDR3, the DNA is TGTGCCAGCAAAGGGGTCGCGAACACCGGGGAGCTGTTTTTT. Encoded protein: CASKGVANTGELFF.

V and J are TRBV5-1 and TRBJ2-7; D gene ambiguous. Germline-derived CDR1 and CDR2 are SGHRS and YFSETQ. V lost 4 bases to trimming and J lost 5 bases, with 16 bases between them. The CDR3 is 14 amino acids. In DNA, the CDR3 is TGCGCCAGCAGCCGCCGAGGAGAGACGAACGAGCAGTACTTC. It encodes CASSRRGETNEQYF.

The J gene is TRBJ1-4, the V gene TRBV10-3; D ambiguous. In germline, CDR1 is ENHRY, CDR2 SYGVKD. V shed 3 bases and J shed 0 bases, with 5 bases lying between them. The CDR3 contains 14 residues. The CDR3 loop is CAISDTATNEKLFF. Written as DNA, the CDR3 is TGTGCCATCAGTGATACCGCAACTAATGAAAAACTGTTTTTT.

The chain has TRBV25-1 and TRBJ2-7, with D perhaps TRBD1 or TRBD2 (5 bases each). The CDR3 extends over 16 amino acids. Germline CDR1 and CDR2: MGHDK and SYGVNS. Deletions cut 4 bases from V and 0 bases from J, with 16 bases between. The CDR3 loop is CASSGGLGEDSYEQYF. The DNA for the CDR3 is TGTGCCAGCAGTGGGGGGTTGGGGGAAGACTCCTACGAGCAGTACTTC.

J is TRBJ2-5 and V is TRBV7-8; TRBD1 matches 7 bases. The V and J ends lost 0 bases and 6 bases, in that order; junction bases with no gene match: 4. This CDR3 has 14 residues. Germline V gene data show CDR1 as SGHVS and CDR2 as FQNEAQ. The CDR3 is CASSLARQGQTQYF. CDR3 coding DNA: TGTGCCAGCAGCTTAGCCCGACAGGGTCAGACCCAGTACTTC.

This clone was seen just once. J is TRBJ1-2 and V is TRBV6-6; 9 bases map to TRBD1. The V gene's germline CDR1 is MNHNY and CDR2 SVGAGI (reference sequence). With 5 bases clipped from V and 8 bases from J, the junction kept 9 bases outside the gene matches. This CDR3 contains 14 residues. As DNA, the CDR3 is TGTGCCAGCAGTGGTGGGGACAGGGTGAGAGGCTACACCTTC. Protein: CASSGGDRVRGYTF.

CDR3 protein: CASSLGPTDTDTQYF. The CDR3 DNA follows: TGTGCCAGCAGCTTGGGGCCGACTGACACAGATACGCAGTATTTT. The chain combines TRBV5-5 with TRBJ2-3; D gene ambiguous. Looked up from germline, CDR1 is SGHKS and CDR2 is YYEKEE (reference sequence). CDR3 length: 15 amino acids. Trimming cost V 0 bases and J 2 bases, with 10 bases left between them.

The CDR3, as DNA: TGTGCCAGCAGCTTGCAAGGGGCCGGGGAGACCCAGTACTTC. Residues: CASSLQGAGETQYF. J is TRBJ2-5 and V is TRBV5-4, with D possibly matching TRBD1 (5 bases). Germline-derived CDR1 and CDR2 are SGHNT and YYREEE (reference sequence). This CDR3 contains 14 residues. Trimming removed 1 base at V and 5 bases at J, with 12 bases between.

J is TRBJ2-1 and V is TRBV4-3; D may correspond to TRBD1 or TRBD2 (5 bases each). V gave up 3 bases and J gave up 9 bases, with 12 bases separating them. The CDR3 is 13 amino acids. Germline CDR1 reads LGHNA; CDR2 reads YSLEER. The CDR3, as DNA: TGCGCCAGCAGCCAGAGGGGCTGGGGTGAGCAGTTCTTC. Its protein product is CASSQRGWGEQFF.